One sample yielded the 27 T cell receptor beta chains listed below, sequenced in a study of OX40 agonist ivuxolimab in advanced cancers. Clones were read by immunoSEQ multiplex PCR, and TCRdb kept only the in-frame ones, dropping some. The sample consists of 60,000 to 70,000 clones, 75% to 90% of them appearing once. Sequences were derived from CD4+ or CD8+ T cells sorted from blood, sampled in a trial of the OX40 agonist ivuxolimab. The receptor source for this set is an adult with an advanced solid tumor such as melanoma, head and neck, liver or kidney cancer.

The chain has TRBV7-3 and TRBJ2-7; D remains ambiguous. The V gene lost 1 base and the J gene lost 3 bases, with 13 bases spanning the gap. This CDR3 comprises 15 residues. Germline CDR1 reads SGHTA; CDR2 reads FQGTGA. The CDR3 is CASSLNIGPFYEQYF. As DNA, the CDR3 is TGTGCCAGCAGCTTAAACATAGGCCCCTTCTACGAGCAGTACTTC.

This clone was seen only once. V is TRBV7-3 and J is TRBJ2-3; TRBD2 is a possible D gene (6 bases). This CDR3 comprises 13 residues. Trimming pared 0 bases from V and 5 bases from J, leaving 6 bases between. Germline V gene data show CDR1 as SGHTA and CDR2 as FQGTGA. Here the CDR3 DNA reads TGTGCCAGCAGCTTAACGGGGGGAGATACGCAGTATTTT. Translating gives CASSLTGGDTQYF.

The chain has TRBV28 and TRBJ2-1, with 11 bases that match TRBD2. The germline CDR1 and CDR2 sequences are MDHEN and SYDVKM. There are 18 residues in the CDR3. Trimming at V came to 2 bases and at J to 4 bases, leaving 10 bases not matched to a gene. This chain's CDR3 is CASSLPFLAGGRYNEQFF. The CDR3 bases are TGTGCCAGCAGTTTACCATTTCTAGCGGGGGGCCGTTACAATGAGCAGTTCTTC.

The gene calls are TRBV7-9 and TRBJ2-3; D possibly corresponds to TRBD1 (6 bases). The CDR3 is 16 amino acids. Trimming pared 4 bases from V and 0 bases from J, leaving 14 bases between. Germline CDR1 SEHNR, CDR2 FQNEAQ (reference sequence). The CDR3 sequence: CASSSQDSPSTDTQYF. The DNA of the CDR3 is TGTGCCAGCAGCTCCCAGGACAGCCCTAGCACAGATACGCAGTATTTT.

The genes are TRBV18 and TRBJ2-7; D is undetermined. CDR3 length equals 13 residues. V lost 0 bases to trimming and J lost 4 bases, with 7 bases between them. CDR1 and CDR2 from the germline V gene are KGHSH and LQKENI. Here the CDR3 DNA reads TGTGCCAGCTCACCACCGTCCGTATACGAGCAGTACTTC. The encoded protein is CASSPPSVYEQYF.

V usage is TRBV11-2 and J usage is TRBJ2-3; the D gene is possibly TRBD1 (6 bases). Germline CDR1 SGHAT, CDR2 FQNNGV. This CDR3 is built from 14 residues. Trimming took off 2 bases at V and 4 bases at J, with 10 bases between the two ends. CDR3 sequence: CASSLLAGADTQYF. The CDR3 DNA is TGTGCCAGCAGCTTACTAGCAGGGGCAGATACGCAGTATTTT.

The J gene is TRBJ1-1, the V gene TRBV6-6; a weak D match, TRBD1 (6 bases). The CDR3 loop spans 13 amino acids. The V end lost 6 bases, the J end lost 4 bases, and 12 bases lay between the germline ends. Looked up from germline, CDR1 is MNHNY and CDR2 is SVGAGI (reference sequence). The CDR3 is CASSLQGGTEAFF. DNA of the CDR3: TGTGCCAGCAGCTTACAGGGAGGCACTGAAGCTTTCTTT.

V and J are TRBV19 and TRBJ2-2, with TRBD1 matching over 12 bases. V dropped 10 bases and J dropped 4; count of bases not matched to a gene: 7. This CDR3 spans 15 amino acids. Germline CDR1 is LNHDA and CDR2 is SQIVND (reference sequence). The CDR3 bases are TGTGCCATTGGGGGGACAGGGGGCATCACCGGGGAGCTGTTTTTT. It encodes CAIGGTGGITGELFF.

V gene TRBV28 combines with J gene TRBJ2-3, with 7 bases lining up with TRBD2. After removal of 1 base from V and 0 bases from J, the junction contained 7 bases not matched to a gene. This CDR3 region has 17 residues. Germline V lookup: CDR1 MDHEN, CDR2 SYDVKM. CDR3 DNA: TGTGCCAGCAGTTTATCGGGCAGCGGGACTAGCACAGATACGCAGTATTTT. This translates into CASSLSGSGTSTDTQYF.

The CDR3 DNA reads TGTGCCAGCAAGCCGGGGCAGAGCTCCTACGAGCAGTACGTC. As protein: CASKPGQSSYEQYV. The chain has TRBV6-1 and TRBJ2-7, with D possibly being TRBD1 or TRBD2 (5 bases each). Trimming removed 7 bases from V and 0 bases from J, with 13 bases in between. Germline V gene sequence: CDR1 MNHNS, CDR2 SASEGT. The CDR3 sequence is 14 residues long.

The rearrangement links TRBV6-6 to TRBJ2-2; D is unclear. The V end was cut by 2 bases, the J end by 2 bases, with 6 bases between. The CDR3 has 14 residues. The germline CDR1 and CDR2 sequences are MNHNY and SVGAGI (reference sequence). Written as DNA, the CDR3 is TGTGCCAGCAGTTACGTCCGAAACACCGGGGAGCTGTTTTTT. It translates to CASSYVRNTGELFF.

The chain uses TRBV9 and TRBJ1-1; 8 nucleotides match TRBD1. V lost 0 bases and J lost 4; bases outside the gene matches: 2. The CDR3 is 14 residues long. The germline V gene has CDR1 SGDLS and CDR2 YYNGEE. The CDR3 DNA reads TGTGCCAGCAGCGTAGTTACAGGGGGCACTGAAGCTTTCTTT. As protein: CASSVVTGGTEAFF.

V usage is TRBV6-6 and J usage is TRBJ1-2; maybe TRBD1 (5 bases). This CDR3 spans 13 amino acids. Between the trimmed V and J ends, which lost 2 bases and 6 bases, there was a span of 10 bases. Germline CDR1 reads MNHNY; CDR2 reads SVGAGI (reference sequence). The CDR3 sequence is CASSYTQGHGYTF. The CDR3 nucleotides are TGTGCCAGCAGTTACACGCAGGGCCATGGCTACACCTTC.

The chain couples TRBV7-3 to TRBJ1-5; D is uncertain. V was trimmed by 5 bases and J by 5 bases, leaving 10 bases between them. Germline V gene lookup returns CDR1 SGHTA and CDR2 FQGTGA. This CDR3 has 13 residues. In nucleotides, the CDR3 is TGTGCCAGCAGCCCCGGGCCCGATCAGCCCCAGCATTTT. Amino acids: CASSPGPDQPQHF.

The genes are TRBV27 and TRBJ2-3, with 9 positions matching TRBD2. V trimming: 5 bases; J trimming: 3 bases; junction bases outside the gene matches: 12. CDR1 MNHEY and CDR2 SMNVEV come from the germline V gene (reference sequence). The CDR3 is 17 amino acids. The CDR3 nucleotides read TGTGCCAGCAGTAAACTCCCCGGGACTAGCATGACAGATACGCAGTATTTT. It yields the protein CASSKLPGTSMTDTQYF.

The V call is TRBV15, the J call TRBJ2-2; maybe TRBD1 (6 bases). The CDR3 sequence is 15 residues long. V was trimmed by 3 bases and J by 8 bases, leaving 16 bases between them. Germline CDR1 is LNHNV and CDR2 is YYDKDF (reference sequence). For the CDR3, the DNA is TGTGCCACCAGCAGGCAACAGGGTGGACCTGGGGAGCTGTTTTTT. Translation: CATSRQQGGPGELFF.

The V gene is TRBV30, the J gene TRBJ2-1; D is undetermined. Germline values: CDR1 GTSNPN, CDR2 SVGIG (reference sequence). CDR3 length: 12 residues. V gave up 4 bases and J gave up 8 bases, with 12 bases separating them. Here the CDR3 DNA reads TGTGCCTGGAACCCGAGGCCCGATGAGCAGTTCTTC. Protein sequence: CAWNPRPDEQFF.

As regards this clone: The junction departs from the called germline gene at one end, perhaps through a read error. The V call is TRBV18, the J call TRBJ1-2; a weak D match, TRBD1 (6 bases). There are 15 residues in the CDR3. Germline lookup yields CDR1 KGHSH and CDR2 LQKENI. CDR3 residues: CASPPLTGDPYGYTF. In DNA, the CDR3 is TGTGCCAGCCCACCACTGACAGGCGACCCATATGGCTACACCTTC. The variable domain in full, completed from reference TRBV18 and TRBJ1-2, reads NAGVMQNPRHLVRRRGQEARLRCSPMKGHSHVYWYRQLPEEGLKFMVYLQKENIIDESGMPKERFSAEFPKEGPSILRIQQVVRGDSAAYFCASPPLTGDPYGYTFGSGTRLTVV.

This chain uses TRBV7-3 with TRBJ2-6, with 7 bases lining up with TRBD1. The length of the CDR3 is 18 residues. Germline-derived CDR1 and CDR2 are SGHTA and FQGTGA. J lost 0 bases, V lost 2 bases, and 7 bases had no gene match. The CDR3 nucleotides are TGTGCCAGCAGCTTACGCGGACAGGCCAACTCTGGGGCCAACGTCCTGACTTTC. Its protein is CASSLRGQANSGANVLTF.

The chain combines TRBV10-3 with TRBJ2-1; TRBD2 matches at 11 bases. J lost 12 bases, V lost 10 bases, and 11 bases had no gene match. There are 13 residues in the CDR3. Looked up from germline, CDR1 is ENHRY and CDR2 is SYGVKD. The CDR3 sequence is CATDSGRDGRQFF. The DNA for the CDR3 is TGTGCCACCGATAGCGGGAGGGACGGTAGGCAGTTCTTC.

The genes are TRBV4-1 and TRBJ1-6; TRBD1 is a possible D gene (6 bases). Trimming pared 1 base from V and 6 bases from J, leaving 10 bases between. This CDR3 has 15 amino acids. Germline V gene lookup returns CDR1 MGHRA and CDR2 YSYEKL. CDR3 nucleotides: TGCGCCAGCAGCCAAGTTGGGGGCGGTAATTCACCCCTCCACTTT. This translates into CASSQVGGGNSPLHF.

The genes are TRBV29-1 and TRBJ1-1; D may be TRBD1 (6 bases). CDR3 length: 14 residues. Germline CDR1 SQVTM, CDR2 ANQGSEA. Trimming cost V 4 bases and J 2 bases, with 14 bases left between them. CDR3 in amino acids: CSVAVGQPNTEAFF. DNA of the CDR3: TGCAGCGTTGCGGTAGGACAGCCTAACACTGAAGCTTTCTTT.

The V gene is TRBV29-1, the J gene TRBJ2-3, with D perhaps being TRBD1 or TRBD2 (5 bases each). The CDR3 length is 15 residues. Trimming took off 2 bases at V and 0 bases at J, with 12 bases between the two ends. The germline V gene encodes CDR1 SQVTM and CDR2 ANQGSEA. The CDR3 region has the DNA TGCAGCGTTGAAACCAGGGAGACTAGCACAGATACGCAGTATTTT. This translates into CSVETRETSTDTQYF.

The V gene is TRBV7-9, the J gene TRBJ2-1, with D perhaps matching TRBD2 (7 bases). The V gene's germline CDR1 is SEHNR and CDR2 FQNEAQ (reference sequence). The CDR3 contains 19 residues. The V end lost 2 bases, the J end lost 4 bases, and 24 bases lay between the germline ends. The CDR3 loop is CASSLSSGVILGAYNEQFF. As DNA, the CDR3 is TGTGCCAGCAGCTTATCCAGCGGGGTGATACTGGGGGCATACAATGAGCAGTTCTTC.

This clone was recorded only once. The chain links TRBV28 to TRBJ1-3; D not resolved. Germline-derived CDR1 and CDR2 are MDHEN and SYDVKM. The CDR3 totals 15 residues. Trimming cost V 7 bases and J 2 bases, with 15 bases left between them. The CDR3 coding sequence is TGTGCCAGCACCCTCTCTGGGTCCGCTGGAAACACCATATATTTT. It yields the protein CASTLSGSAGNTIYF. The full variable domain, completed using reference TRBV28 and TRBJ1-3, is DVKVTQSSRYLVKRTGEKVFLECVQDMDHENMFWYRQDPGLGLRLIYFSYDVKMKEKGDIPEGYSVSREKKERFSLILESASTNQTSMYLCASTLSGSAGNTIYFGEGSWLTVV.

This sequence joins TRBV5-6 and TRBJ2-1, with a weak D call TRBD1 (5 bases). The CDR3 contains 17 residues. Germline CDR1 and CDR2: SGHDT and YYEEEE. The V gene lost 3 bases and the J gene lost 7 bases, with 23 bases spanning the gap. The CDR3: CASSSDSNPSLGNEQFF. The CDR3, as DNA: TGTGCCAGCAGCTCCGACAGCAACCCCAGTTTGGGGAATGAGCAGTTCTTC.

The chain is built from TRBV5-4 and TRBJ2-7; 8 bases agree with TRBD2. The CDR3 loop spans 13 amino acids. Trimming cost V 3 bases and J 5 bases; bases outside gene matches: 4. The germline V gene encodes CDR1 SGHNT and CDR2 YYREEE (reference sequence). CDR3 sequence reads: CASSSLAGNEQYF. In DNA form, the CDR3 reads TGTGCCAGCAGCTCATTAGCGGGAAACGAGCAGTACTTC.